The subject of this entry is one T cell receptor beta chain. This clonotype has a handful of counts. Its recognized antigen is unknown. No per-base quality is available; no much larger clone lies one base away. TCRdb shows the sequencer as Illumina HiSeq 1500. TCRdb ran its own pipeline on the public reads, namely fastp trimming at Q25 and MiXCR clone calling, and kept in-frame beta chains. CDR3 protein sequences are deduplicated, and each keeps its most common genes and DNA. A total of 400,000 to 550,000 distinct CDR3 sequences appear in this sample, roughly 10% of them only once. The ten largest account for roughly a tenth of the sample. This specimen belongs to a study of T cell repertoires in cytomegalovirus infection (dated by TCRdb to the late 2010s). In terms of the full investigation: Donor HLA type was relevant to the analysis, because carriage of CMV infection together with the matching HLA type was indicated by public TCR beta signatures. Study-wide findings and limitations: The ex vivo response was dominated by HLA-C-restricted CMV-specific TCR beta clonotypes, which also provided the single most frequent clonotype in two of eight donors. In both this cohort and an independent cohort of approximately 350 donors, the cumulative frequency of public TCR beta family members distinguished carriers of CMV infection plus the relevant HLA type.

V is clipped by 1 base and J by 5 bases, and the sequence between their germline boundaries is 8 bases long. The CDR3 covers 14 residues, taking in both the cysteine and the phenylalanine. The DNA shown is the 42-base CDR3, in frame from base 1. The germline V gene (reference sequence) provides CDR1 LNHDA and CDR2 SQIVND. Input material: PBMCs. In this chain, TRBV19 is recombined with TRBJ2-2; the D gene identity is not certain. This receptor was obtained from a human donor in good health (CMV status not recorded). Some clones in this sample may be carry-over from other donors' samples. The bases read TGTGCCAGTAGTATAGCTCACGGGACCGGGGAGCTGTTTTTT. It is translated as CASSIAHGTGELFF.